This T cell receptor (beta chain) emerged from a study of blood T cell repertoires in COVID-19. Overall study context: Italy, Spain and the United States were the sources of the convalescent and acute COVID-19 samples.

Seattle participants joined during active infection and were tracked over time. Germline V gene data show CDR1 as SNHLY and CDR2 as FYNNEI. V dropped 9 bases and J dropped 7; count of bases not matched to a gene: 15. The CDR3 is 14 residues long. Methods used by the authors: Amplifying reference gene primers gave estimates of nucleated cell counts. Sequencing used immunoSEQ multiplex PCR; TCRdb keeps in-frame clones, though not all of them. The DNA was the basis for D and trimming; V, J and clone size are from that table. In the table there are under 85,000 clones, about 86% of which are singletons. The specimen was peripheral blood. The gene calls are TRBV2 and TRBJ2-7, with 7 nucleotides matching TRBD2. This TCR was recovered from a man aged 35 to 55 with COVID-19, enrolled during active disease. CDR3 amino acids: CASLFGSTGGEQYF. CDR3 nucleotides: TGTGCCAGTCTTTTCGGCTCCACGGGGGGTGAGCAGTACTTC.